This T cell receptor (beta chain) was documented in a study of CD8 T cells in ankylosing spondylitis. Findings of the study overall: Disease-linked clones proved CD8+ and comparatively uncommon in peripheral blood. It appeared that ankylosing spondylitis blood was characterized by a TCR beta motif of eight highly homologous variants.

Quantitative 5'-RACE with molecular barcodes produced the TCR beta libraries. TCRdb independently ran MiXCR on the 5' RACE reads; one entry per CDR3 protein. This table holds about 440,000 distinct CDR3 sequences, more than 15% found once. Of note for this clonotype: What it recognizes is unknown.

The germline gives CDR1 LNHNV, CDR2 YYDKDF (reference sequence). The CDR3 contains 15 residues. Trimming removed 0 bases at V and 3 bases at J, with 10 bases between. V usage is TRBV15 and J usage is TRBJ2-3, with D unclear. The material sequenced was blood, either unsorted or a sorted T cell fraction (not recorded which). The origin of this receptor is a male donor with ankylosing spondylitis. The CDR3 nucleotides are TGTGCCACCAGCAGAGATCGAGTCCTGACAGATACGCAGTATTTT. It codes for CATSRDRVLTDTQYF.